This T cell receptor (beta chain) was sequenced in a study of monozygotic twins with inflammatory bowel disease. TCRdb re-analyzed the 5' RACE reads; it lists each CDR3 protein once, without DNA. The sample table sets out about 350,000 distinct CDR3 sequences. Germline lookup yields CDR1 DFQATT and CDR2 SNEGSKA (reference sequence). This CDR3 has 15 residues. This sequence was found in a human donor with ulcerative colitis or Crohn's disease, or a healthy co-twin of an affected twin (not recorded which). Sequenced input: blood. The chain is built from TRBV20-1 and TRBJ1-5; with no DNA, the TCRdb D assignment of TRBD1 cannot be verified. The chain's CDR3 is CSVVFGAGENQPQHF.